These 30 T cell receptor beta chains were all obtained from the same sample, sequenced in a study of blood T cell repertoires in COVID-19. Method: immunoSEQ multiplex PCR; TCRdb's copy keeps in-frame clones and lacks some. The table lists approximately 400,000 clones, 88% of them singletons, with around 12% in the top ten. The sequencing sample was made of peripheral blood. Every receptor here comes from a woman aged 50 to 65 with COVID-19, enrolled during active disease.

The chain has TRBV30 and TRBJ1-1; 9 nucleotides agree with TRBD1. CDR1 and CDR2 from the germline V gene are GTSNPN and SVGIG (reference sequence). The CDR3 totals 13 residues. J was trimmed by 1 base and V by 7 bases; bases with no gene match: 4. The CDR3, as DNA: TGTGCCTCCGGGACAGGGTCGAACACTGAAGCTTTCTTT. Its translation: CASGTGSNTEAFF.

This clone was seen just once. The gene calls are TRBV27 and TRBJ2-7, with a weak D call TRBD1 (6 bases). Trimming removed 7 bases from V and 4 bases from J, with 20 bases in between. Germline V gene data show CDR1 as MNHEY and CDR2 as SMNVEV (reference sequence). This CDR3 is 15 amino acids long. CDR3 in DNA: TGTGCCAGCATCCAAAGACAGGATCCTGTTTACGAGCAGTACTTC. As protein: CASIQRQDPVYEQYF.

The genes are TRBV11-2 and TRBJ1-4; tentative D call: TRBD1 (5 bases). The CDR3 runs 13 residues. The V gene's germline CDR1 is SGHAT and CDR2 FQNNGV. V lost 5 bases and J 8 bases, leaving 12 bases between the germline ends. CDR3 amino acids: CASSHTEGEKLFF. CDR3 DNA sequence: TGTGCCAGCAGCCATACGGAGGGGGAAAAACTGTTTTTT.

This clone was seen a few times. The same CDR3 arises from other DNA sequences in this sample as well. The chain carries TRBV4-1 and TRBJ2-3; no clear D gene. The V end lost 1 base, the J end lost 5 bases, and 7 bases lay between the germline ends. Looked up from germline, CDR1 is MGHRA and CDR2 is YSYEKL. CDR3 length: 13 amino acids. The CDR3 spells CASSQGLRDTQYF. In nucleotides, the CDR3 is TGCGCCAGCAGCCAAGGACTGCGAGATACGCAGTATTTT.

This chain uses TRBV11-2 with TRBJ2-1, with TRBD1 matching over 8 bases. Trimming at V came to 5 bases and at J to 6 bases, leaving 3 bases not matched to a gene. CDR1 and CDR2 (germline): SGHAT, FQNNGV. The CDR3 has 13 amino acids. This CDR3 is CASSRQGINEQFF. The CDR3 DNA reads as TGTGCCAGCAGCAGACAGGGGATCAATGAGCAGTTCTTC.

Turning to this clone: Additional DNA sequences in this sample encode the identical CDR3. CDR3 bases: TGTGCCAGCAGGGGACAGGGTGGGACAGATACGCAGTATTTT. Encoded protein: CASRGQGGTDTQYF. J is TRBJ2-3 and V is TRBV2; 9 nucleotides line up with TRBD1. J was trimmed by 3 bases and V by 6 bases; bases with no gene match: 4. CDR3 size: 14 residues. The germline V gene encodes CDR1 SNHLY and CDR2 FYNNEI. The full variable domain, its missing parts supplied by reference TRBV2 and TRBJ2-3, is EPEVTQTPSHQVTQMGQEVILRCVPISNHLYFYWYRQILGQKVEFLVSFYNNEISEKSEIFDDQFSVERPDGSNFTLKIRSTKLEDSAMYFCASRGQGGTDTQYFGPGTRLTVL.

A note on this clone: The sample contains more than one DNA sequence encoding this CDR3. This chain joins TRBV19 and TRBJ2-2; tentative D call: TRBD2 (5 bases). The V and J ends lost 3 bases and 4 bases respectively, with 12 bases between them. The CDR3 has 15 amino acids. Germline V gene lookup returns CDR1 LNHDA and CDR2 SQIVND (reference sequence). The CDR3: CASSIGGLGTGELFF. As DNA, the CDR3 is TGTGCCAGTAGTATCGGAGGTCTTGGCACCGGGGAGCTGTTTTTT. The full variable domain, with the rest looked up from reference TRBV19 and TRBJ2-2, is DGGITQSPKYLFRKEGQNVTLSCEQNLNHDAMYWYRQDPGQGLRLIYYSQIVNDFQKGDIAEGYSVSREKKESFPLTVTSAQKNPTAFYLCASSIGGLGTGELFFGEGSRLTVL.

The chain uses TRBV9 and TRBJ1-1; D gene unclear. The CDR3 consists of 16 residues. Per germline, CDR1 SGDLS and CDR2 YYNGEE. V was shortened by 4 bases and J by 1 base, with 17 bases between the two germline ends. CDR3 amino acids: CASSPSAGVKNTEAFF. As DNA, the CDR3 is TGTGCCAGCAGCCCCTCCGCCGGGGTAAAGAACACTGAAGCTTTCTTT.

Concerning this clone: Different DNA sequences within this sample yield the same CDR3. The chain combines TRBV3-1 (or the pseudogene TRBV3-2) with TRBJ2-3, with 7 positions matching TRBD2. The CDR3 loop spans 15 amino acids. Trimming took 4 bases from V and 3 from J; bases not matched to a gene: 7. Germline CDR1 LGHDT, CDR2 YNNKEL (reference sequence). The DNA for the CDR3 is TGTGCCAGCAGCCCGTTGGGGGGGGTAACAGATACGCAGTATTTT. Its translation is CASSPLGGVTDTQYF.

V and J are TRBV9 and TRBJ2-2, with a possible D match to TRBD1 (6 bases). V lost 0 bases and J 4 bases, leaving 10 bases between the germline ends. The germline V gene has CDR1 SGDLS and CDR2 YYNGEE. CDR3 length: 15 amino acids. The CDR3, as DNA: TGTGCCAGCAGCGTAGCTGGGACAACCACCGGGGAGCTGTTTTTT. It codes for CASSVAGTTTGELFF.

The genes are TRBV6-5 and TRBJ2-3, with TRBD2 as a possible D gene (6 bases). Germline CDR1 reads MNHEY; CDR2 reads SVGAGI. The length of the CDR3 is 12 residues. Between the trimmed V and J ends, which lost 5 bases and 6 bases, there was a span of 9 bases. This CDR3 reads CASSRGLDTQYF. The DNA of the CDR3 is TGTGCCAGCAGTCGGGGACTTGATACGCAGTATTTT.

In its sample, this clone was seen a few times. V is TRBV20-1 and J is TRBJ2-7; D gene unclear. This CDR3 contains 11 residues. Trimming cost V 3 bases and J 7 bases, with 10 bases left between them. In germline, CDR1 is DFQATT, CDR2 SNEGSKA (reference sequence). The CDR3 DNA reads TGCAGTGCTAGTATCGCTAGGGAGCAGTACTTC. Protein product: CSASIAREQYF.

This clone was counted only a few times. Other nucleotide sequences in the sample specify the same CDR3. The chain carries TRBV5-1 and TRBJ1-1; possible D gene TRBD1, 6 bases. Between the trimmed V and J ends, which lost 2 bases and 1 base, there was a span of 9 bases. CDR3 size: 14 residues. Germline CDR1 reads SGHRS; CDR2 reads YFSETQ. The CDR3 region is CASSFTGQNTEAFF. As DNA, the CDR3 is TGCGCCAGCAGCTTCACGGGACAGAACACTGAAGCTTTCTTT.

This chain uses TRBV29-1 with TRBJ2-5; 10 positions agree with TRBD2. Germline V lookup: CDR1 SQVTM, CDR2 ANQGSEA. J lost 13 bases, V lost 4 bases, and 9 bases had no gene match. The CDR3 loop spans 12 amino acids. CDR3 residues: CSVVGLAGGRYF. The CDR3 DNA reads TGCAGCGTTGTGGGCTTAGCGGGGGGCAGGTACTTC.

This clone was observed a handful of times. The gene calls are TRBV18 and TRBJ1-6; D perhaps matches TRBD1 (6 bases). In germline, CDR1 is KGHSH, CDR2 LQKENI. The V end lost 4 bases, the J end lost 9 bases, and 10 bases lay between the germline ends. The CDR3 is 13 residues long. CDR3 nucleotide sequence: TGTGCCAGCTCACTGGACAGAGGTTCACCCCTCCACTTT. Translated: CASSLDRGSPLHF.

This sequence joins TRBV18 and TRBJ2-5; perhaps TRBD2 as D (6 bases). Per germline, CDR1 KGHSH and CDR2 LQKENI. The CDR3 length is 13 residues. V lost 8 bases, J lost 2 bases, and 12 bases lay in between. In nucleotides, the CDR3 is TGTGCCAGCACCGGGGCGGGACAAGAGACCCAGTACTTC. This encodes CASTGAGQETQYF.

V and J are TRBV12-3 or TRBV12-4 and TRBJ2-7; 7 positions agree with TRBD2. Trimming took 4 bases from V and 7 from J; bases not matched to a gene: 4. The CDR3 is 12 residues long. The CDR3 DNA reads TGTGCCAGCAGTTCCGGGGGGTTTGAGCAGTACTTC. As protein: CASSSGGFEQYF.

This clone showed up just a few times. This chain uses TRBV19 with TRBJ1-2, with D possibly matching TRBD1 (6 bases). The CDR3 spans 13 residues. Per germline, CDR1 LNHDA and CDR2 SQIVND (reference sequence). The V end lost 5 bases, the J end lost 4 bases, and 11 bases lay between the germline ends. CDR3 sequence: CASSSGGGYGYTF. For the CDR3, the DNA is TGTGCCAGTAGTTCGGGGGGCGGCTATGGCTACACCTTC.

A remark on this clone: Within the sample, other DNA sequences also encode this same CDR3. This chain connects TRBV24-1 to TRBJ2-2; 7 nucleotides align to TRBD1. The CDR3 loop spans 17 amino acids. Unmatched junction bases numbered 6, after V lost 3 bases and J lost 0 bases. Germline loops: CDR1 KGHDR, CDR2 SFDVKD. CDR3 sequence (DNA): TGTGCCACCAGTGATCCACGACAGGGAACGAACACCGGGGAGCTGTTTTTT. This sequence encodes CATSDPRQGTNTGELFF.

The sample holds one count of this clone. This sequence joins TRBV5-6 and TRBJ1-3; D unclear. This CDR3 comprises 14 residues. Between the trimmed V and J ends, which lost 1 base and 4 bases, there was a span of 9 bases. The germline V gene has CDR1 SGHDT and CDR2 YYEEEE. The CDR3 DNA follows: TGTGCCAGCAGCTTGAGCAGGCCCGGAAACACCATATATTTT. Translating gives CASSLSRPGNTIYF.

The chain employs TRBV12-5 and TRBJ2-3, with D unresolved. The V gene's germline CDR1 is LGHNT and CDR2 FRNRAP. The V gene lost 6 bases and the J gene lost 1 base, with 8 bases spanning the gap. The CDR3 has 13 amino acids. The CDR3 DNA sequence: TGTGCTAGTGGGAGATACGGCACAGATACGCAGTATTTT. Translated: CASGRYGTDTQYF.

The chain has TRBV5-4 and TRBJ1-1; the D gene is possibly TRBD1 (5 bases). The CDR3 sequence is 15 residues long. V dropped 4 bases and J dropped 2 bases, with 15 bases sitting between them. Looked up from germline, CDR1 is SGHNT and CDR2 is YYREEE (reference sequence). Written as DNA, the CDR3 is TGTGCCAGCAGCCCCAATAGACAGCCAAACACTGAAGCTTTCTTT. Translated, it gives CASSPNRQPNTEAFF.

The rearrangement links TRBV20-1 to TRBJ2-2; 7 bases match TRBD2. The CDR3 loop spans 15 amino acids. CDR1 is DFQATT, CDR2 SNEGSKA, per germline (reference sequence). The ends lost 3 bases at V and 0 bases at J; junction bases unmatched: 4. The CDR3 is CSASLGLANTGELFF. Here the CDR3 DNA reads TGCAGTGCTAGTTTAGGACTAGCGAACACCGGGGAGCTGTTTTTT.

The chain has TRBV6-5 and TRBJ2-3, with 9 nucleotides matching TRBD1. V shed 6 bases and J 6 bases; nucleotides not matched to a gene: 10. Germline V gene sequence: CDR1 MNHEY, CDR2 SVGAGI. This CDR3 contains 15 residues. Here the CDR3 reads CASSYRTGVMDTQYF. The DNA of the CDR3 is TGTGCCAGCAGCTACCGGACAGGGGTTATGGATACGCAGTATTTT.

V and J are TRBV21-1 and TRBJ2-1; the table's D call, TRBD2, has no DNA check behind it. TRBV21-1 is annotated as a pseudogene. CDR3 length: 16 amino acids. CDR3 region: CASSKWAGGCYNEQFF. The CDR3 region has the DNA TGTGCCAGCAGCAAATGGGCGGGGGGTTGCTACAATGAGCAGTTCTTC.

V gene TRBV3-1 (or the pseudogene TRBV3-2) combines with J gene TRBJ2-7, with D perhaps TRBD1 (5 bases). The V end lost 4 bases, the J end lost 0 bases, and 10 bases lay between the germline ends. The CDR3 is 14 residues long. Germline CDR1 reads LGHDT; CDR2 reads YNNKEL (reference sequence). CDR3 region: CASSPMTVSYEQYF. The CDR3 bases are TGTGCCAGCAGCCCTATGACAGTCTCCTACGAGCAGTACTTC.

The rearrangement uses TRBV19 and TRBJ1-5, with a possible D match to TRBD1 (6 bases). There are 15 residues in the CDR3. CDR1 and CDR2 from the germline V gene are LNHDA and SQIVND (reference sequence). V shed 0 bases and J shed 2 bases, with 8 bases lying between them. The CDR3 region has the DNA TGTGCCAGTAGTATAGACAGGGGAGGCAATCAGCCCCAGCATTTT. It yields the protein CASSIDRGGNQPQHF.

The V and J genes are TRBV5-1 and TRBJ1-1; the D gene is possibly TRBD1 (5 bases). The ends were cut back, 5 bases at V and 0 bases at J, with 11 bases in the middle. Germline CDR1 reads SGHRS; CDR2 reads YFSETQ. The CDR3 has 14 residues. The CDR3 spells CASRQDVMNTEAFF. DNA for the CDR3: TGCGCCAGCAGACAGGACGTTATGAACACTGAAGCTTTCTTT.

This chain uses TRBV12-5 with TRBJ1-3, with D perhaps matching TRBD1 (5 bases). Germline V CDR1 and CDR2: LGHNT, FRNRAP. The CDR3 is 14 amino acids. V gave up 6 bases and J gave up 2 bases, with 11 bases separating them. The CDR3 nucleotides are TGTGCTAGTGGCCTAGGACACGCTGGAAACACCATATATTTT. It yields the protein CASGLGHAGNTIYF.

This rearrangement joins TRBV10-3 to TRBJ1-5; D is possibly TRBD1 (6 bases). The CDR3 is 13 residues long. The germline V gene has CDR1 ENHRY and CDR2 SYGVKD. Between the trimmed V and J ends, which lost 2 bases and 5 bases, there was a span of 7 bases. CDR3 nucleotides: TGTGCCATCAGTGAGGGACAGCATCAGCCCCAGCATTTT. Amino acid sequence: CAISEGQHQPQHF.